The entry that follows covers one TCR beta chain sequence. Antigen unknown. This record belongs to a study of shared clonotypes between healthy human individuals. Replicate PCRs from sorted subsets contained around 200 ng DNA, which is some 30,000 T cell genomes. As handled by the study authors: Filtering differed since immunoSEQ provided only junctions, with no quality scores. Generated by immunoSEQ multiplex PCR, the TCRdb table keeps only in-frame clones and is missing some. Clonal size and the V and J genes are those of that table, whereas D and trimming came from the DNA. The table has about 1,900,000 clones, about 94% seen once. With 3 bases clipped from V and 3 bases from J, the junction kept 13 bases outside the gene matches. The CDR3 is 17 amino acids. Germline V gene sequence: CDR1 SGDLS, CDR2 YYNGEE. Overall study findings and caveats: Few donors restricted represented genetic and exposure-history diversity.

CD8 cells regarded as naive lacked CD45RO, were positively chosen for CCR7, and omitted terminally differentiated effector memory CD45RA+ cells. Adult donors, all healthy and HIV-negative, had no recent acute infections or vaccinations. This TCR came from a man between 18 and 35 years old in good health. The genes are TRBV9 and TRBJ2-7, with 9 bases matching TRBD1. The sequenced sample consisted of naive CD8+ T cells sorted from blood. The CDR3: CASSAPETGTGYYEQYF. In nucleotides, the CDR3 is TGTGCCAGCAGCGCGCCAGAAACCGGGACAGGGTACTACGAGCAGTACTTC. Complete variable domain (other parts from reference TRBV9 and TRBJ2-7): DSGVTQTPKHLITATGQRVTLRCSPRSGDLSVYWYQQSLDQGLQFLIQYYNGEERAKGNILERFSAQQFPDLHSELNLSSLELGDSALYFCASSAPETGTGYYEQYFGPGTRLTVT.